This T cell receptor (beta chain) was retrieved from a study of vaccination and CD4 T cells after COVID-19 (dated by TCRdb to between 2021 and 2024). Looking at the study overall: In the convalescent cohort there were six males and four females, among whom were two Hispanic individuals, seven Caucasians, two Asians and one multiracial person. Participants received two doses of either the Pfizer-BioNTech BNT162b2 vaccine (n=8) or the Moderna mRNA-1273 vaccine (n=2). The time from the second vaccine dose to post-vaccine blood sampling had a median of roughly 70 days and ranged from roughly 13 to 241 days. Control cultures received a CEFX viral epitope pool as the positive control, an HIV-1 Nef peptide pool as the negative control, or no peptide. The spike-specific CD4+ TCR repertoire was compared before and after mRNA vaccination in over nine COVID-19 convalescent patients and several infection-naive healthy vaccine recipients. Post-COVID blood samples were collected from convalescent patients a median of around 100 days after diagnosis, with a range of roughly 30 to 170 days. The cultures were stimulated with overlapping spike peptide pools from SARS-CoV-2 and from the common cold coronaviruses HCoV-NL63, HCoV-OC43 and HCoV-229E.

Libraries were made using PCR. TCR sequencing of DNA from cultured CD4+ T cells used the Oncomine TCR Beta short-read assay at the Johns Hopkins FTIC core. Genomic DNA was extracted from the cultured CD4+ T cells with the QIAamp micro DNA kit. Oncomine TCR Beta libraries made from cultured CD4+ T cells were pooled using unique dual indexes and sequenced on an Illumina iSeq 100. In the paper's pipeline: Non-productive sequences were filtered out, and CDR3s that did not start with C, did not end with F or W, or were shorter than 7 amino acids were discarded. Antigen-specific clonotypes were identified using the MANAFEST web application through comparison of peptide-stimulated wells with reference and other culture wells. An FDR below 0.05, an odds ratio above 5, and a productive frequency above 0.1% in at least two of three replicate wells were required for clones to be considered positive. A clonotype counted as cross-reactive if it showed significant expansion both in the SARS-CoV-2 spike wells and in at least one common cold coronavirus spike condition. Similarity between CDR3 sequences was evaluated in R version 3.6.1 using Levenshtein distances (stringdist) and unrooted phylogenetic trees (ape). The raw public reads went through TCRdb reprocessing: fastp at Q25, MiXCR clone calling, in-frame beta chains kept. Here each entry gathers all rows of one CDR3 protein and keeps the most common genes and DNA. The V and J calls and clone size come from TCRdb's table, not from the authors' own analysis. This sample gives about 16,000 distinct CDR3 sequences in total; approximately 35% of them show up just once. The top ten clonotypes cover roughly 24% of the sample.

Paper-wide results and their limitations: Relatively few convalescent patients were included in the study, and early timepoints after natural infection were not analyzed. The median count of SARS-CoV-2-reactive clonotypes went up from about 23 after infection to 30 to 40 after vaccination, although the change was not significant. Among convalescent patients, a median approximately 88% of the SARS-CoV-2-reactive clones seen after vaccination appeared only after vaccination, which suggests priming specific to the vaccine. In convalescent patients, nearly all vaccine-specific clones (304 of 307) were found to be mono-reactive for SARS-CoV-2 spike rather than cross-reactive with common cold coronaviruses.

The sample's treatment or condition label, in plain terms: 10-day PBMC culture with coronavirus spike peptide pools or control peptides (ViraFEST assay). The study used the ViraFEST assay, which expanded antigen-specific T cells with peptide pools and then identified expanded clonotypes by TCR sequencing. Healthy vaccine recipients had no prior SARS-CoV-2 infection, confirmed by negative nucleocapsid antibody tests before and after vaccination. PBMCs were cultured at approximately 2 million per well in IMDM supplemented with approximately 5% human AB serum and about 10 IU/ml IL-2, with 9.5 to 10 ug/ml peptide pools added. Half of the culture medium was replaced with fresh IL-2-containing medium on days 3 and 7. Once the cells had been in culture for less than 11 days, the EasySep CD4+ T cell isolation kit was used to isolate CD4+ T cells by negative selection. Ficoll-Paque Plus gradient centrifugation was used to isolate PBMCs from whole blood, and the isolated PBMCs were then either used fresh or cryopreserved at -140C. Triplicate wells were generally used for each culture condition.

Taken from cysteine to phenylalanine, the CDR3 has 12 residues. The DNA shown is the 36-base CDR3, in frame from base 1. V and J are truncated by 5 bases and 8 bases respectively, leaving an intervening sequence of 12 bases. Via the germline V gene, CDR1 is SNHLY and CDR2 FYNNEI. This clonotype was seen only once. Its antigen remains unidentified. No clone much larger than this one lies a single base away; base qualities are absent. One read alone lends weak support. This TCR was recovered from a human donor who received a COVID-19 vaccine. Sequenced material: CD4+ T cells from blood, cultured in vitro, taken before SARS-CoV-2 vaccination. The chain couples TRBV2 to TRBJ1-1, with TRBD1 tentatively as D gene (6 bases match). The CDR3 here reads CASSRRTVEAFF. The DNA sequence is TGTGCCAGCAGTCGGCGGACAGTGGAAGCTTTCTTT.